This T cell receptor beta chain was identified in a study of T-cell reconstitution after alpha-beta-depleted transplantation in children. A note on this clonotype: As yet, its antigen is unknown.

During its preparation, the TCRbeta library received unique molecular identifiers. MiXCR, applied by TCRdb to the PCR reads, yields one record per CDR3 protein. The sample carries about 16,000 distinct CDR3 sequences, about 7.7% recorded once. Study-wide results and limits: Recipient T cells and thymic progenitors that survived gave rise to the high TCRbeta diversity observed at day 60 in some patients.

The origin of this receptor is a boy under three years old who had a stem cell transplant for Wiskott-Aldrich syndrome, so the T cells may come from the graft donor. This specimen consisted of PBMCs, mostly from graft donor cells, obtained 60 days after TCRalphabeta/CD19-depleted stem cell transplant.

This CDR3 is CASSQFTDQPQHF. In DNA form, the CDR3 reads TGTGCCAGCAGCCAATTCACGGATCAGCCCCAGCATTTT. V gene TRBV3-1 combines with J gene TRBJ1-5; D not resolved. Trimming removed 2 bases at V and 5 bases at J, with 7 bases between. The CDR3 loop spans 13 amino acids. Germline values: CDR1 LGHDT, CDR2 YNNKEL (reference sequence).